The 8 T cell receptor beta chains below all came from one sample that was sequenced in a study of T cell repertoires in cytomegalovirus infection. From the reads, TCRdb called clonotypes with MiXCR, one entry per CDR3 protein. The data show about 920,000 distinct CDR3 sequences, less than 40% seen once. These receptors have no identified antigens. The sequences come from cultured CD8+ T cells from PBMCs, collected from culture after CMV antigen stimulation. The receptors were sampled from a human donor in good health (CMV status not recorded). Some clones in this sample may be carry-over from other donors' samples.

V and J are TRBV2 and TRBJ2-2, with D possibly matching TRBD2 (5 bases). V was cut by 3 bases and J by 1 base, with 12 bases left in between. Germline V gene lookup returns CDR1 SNHLY and CDR2 FYNNEI. CDR3 length: 16 amino acids. The CDR3 DNA reads as TGTGCCAGCAGTGAGGGCTACGGGGAGAACACCGGGGAGCTGTTTTTT. Translated, it gives CASSEGYGENTGELFF.

This clonotype came up many times. This sequence joins TRBV27 and TRBJ1-1; D perhaps matches TRBD1 (5 bases). CDR3 length: 14 residues. Deletions cut 3 bases from V and 6 bases from J, with 14 bases between. Germline assignment: CDR1 MNHEY and CDR2 SMNVEV (reference sequence). The CDR3 coding sequence is TGTGCCAGCAGTTTGGGGACCCTAGTATCTGAAGCTTTCTTT. Residues: CASSLGTLVSEAFF.

Remarks on this clonotype: It may be a read error: a sequence one base away is much more abundant. The chain recombines TRBV7-2 with TRBJ1-6; 8 bases line up with TRBD1. The CDR3 loop spans 15 amino acids. The germline V gene has CDR1 SGHTA and CDR2 FQGNSA. This CDR3 reads CVSHMKGQGNSPLHF. The CDR3 DNA reads as TGTGTCAGCCATATGAAAGGACAGGGAAATTCACCCCTCCACTTT.

This clonotype was recorded at least ten times. The chain uses TRBV7-6 and TRBJ2-1; D remains ambiguous. Germline V CDR1 and CDR2: SGHVS, FNYEAQ. The V gene lost 2 bases and the J gene lost 5 bases, with 7 bases spanning the gap. CDR3 length equals 13 residues. CDR3 sequence: CASSLSPHNEQFF. CDR3 bases: TGTGCCAGCAGCTTATCCCCCCACAATGAGCAGTTCTTC.

This clonotype was seen many times. The V and J genes are TRBV5-6 and TRBJ2-3, with a possible D match to TRBD1 (5 bases). The CDR3 spans 15 residues. Germline CDR1 and CDR2: SGHDT and YYEEEE. Trimming stripped 0 bases from V and 1 base from J, with 9 bases between. DNA for the CDR3: TGTGCCAGCAGCTTGGTGGGGCCGGGCACAGATACGCAGTATTTT. Translation gives CASSLVGPGTDTQYF. The full variable domain, its missing parts supplied by reference TRBV5-6 and TRBJ2-3, is DAGVTQSPTHLIKTRGQQVTLRCSPKSGHDTVSWYQQALGQGPQFIFQYYEEEERQRGNFPDRFSGHQFPNYSSELNVNALLLGDSALYLCASSLVGPGTDTQYFGPGTRLTVL.

This clonotype was found many times. The chain uses TRBV11-3 and TRBJ2-1, with a tentative D call TRBD2 (6 bases). Germline lookup yields CDR1 SGHNT and CDR2 YENEEA. The V end lost 5 bases, the J end lost 4 bases, and 12 bases lay between the germline ends. The CDR3 sequence is 14 residues long. The CDR3 nucleotides read TGTGCCAGCAGCCCGGGACTTCGATACAATGAGCAGTTCTTC. This codes for CASSPGLRYNEQFF. The full variable domain, with the rest looked up from reference TRBV11-3 and TRBJ2-1, is EAGVVQSPRYKIIEKKQPVAFWCNPISGHNTLYWYLQNLGQGPELLIRYENEEAVDDSQLPKDRFSAERLKGVDSTLKIQPAELGDSAVYLCASSPGLRYNEQFFGPGTRLTVL.

This clonotype was seen only a few times. This sequence joins TRBV12-3 or TRBV12-4 and TRBJ2-1, with TRBD2 identical over 13 bases. J lost 10 bases, V lost 6 bases, and 9 bases had no gene match. The length of the CDR3 is 15 residues. CDR3 DNA: TGTGCCAGCAGCATTACTAGCGGGGGGGCCAGGGAGCAGTTCTTC. Protein sequence: CASSITSGGAREQFF.

Points on this clonotype: Relative to the germline gene, one junction end is altered; a read error may explain this. This rearrangement joins TRBV24-1 to TRBJ2-2; TRBD1 is a possible D gene (6 bases). The CDR3 is 15 residues long. The germline V gene has CDR1 KGHDR and CDR2 SFDVKD. CDR3 residues: CATSAGTPKTGELFF. The CDR3 DNA is TGTGCCACCAGTGCCGGGACACCGAAGACCGGGGAGCTGTTTTTT.